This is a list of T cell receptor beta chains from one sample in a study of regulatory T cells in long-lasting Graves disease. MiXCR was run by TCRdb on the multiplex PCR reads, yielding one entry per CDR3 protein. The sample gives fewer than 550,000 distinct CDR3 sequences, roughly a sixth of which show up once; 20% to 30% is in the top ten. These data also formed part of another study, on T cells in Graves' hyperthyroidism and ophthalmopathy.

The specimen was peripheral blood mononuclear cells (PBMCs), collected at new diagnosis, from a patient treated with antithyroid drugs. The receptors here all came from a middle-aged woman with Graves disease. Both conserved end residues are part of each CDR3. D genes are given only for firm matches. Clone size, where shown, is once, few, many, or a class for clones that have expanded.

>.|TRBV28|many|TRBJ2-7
CASRPPDSYEQYF
TGTGCCAGCAGACCCCCAGATTCCTACGAGCAGTACTTC
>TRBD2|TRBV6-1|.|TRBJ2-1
CASSQGLTSYNEQFF
TGTGCCAGCAGTCAGGGACTAACCTCCTACAATGAGCAGTTCTTC
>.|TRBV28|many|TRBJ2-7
CASSPRRVMGLEQYF
TGTGCCAGCAGCCCGAGGAGGGTCATGGGCCTCGAGCAGTACTTC
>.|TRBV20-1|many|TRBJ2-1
CSARDPDFYFYNEQFF
TGCAGTGCTAGAGATCCCGACTTTTACTTCTACAATGAGCAGTTCTTC
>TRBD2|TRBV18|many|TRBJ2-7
CASSRERGSSYEQYF
TGTGCCAGCTCGCGGGAGAGGGGTAGCTCCTACGAGCAGTACTTC
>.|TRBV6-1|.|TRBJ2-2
CASTMGGGGAGELFF
TGTGCCAGCACAATGGGAGGGGGTGGGGCCGGGGAGCTGTTTTTT
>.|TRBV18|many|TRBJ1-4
CASSRLTVKNEKLFF
TGTGCCAGCTCAAGACTGACGGTGAAAAATGAAAAACTGTTTTTT
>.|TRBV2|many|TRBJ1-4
CASGVQDNEKLFF
TGTGCCAGTGGGGTCCAGGATAATGAAAAACTGTTTTTT
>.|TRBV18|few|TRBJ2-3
CASSRNSGATDTQYF
TGTGCCAGCTCACGTAACTCAGGGGCCACAGATACGCAGTATTTT
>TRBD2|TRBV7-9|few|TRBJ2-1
CATPRAGGTYNEQFF
TGTGCCACCCCTAGGGCGGGGGGGACTTACAATGAGCAGTTCTTC
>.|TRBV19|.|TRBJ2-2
CASLGHNTGELFF
TGTGCCAGTCTCGGACATAACACCGGGGAGCTGTTTTTT
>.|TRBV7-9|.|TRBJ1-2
CASSQGPAGLYGYTF
TGTGCCAGCAGCCAGGGTCCAGCAGGCCTGTATGGCTACACCTTC
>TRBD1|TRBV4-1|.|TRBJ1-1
CASSQPGQQNTEAFF
TGCGCCAGCAGCCAACCGGGACAGCAGAACACTGAAGCTTTCTTT
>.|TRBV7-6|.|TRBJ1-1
CASSSIDRLNTEAFF
TGTGCCAGCAGCTCTATTGACAGACTTAACACTGAAGCTTTCTTT
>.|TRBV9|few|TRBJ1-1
CASSGAGLLGGTEAFF
TGTGCCAGCAGCGGAGCAGGGCTACTAGGGGGTACTGAAGCTTTCTTT
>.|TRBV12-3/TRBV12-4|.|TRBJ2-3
CASSFSNTQYF
TGTGCCAGCAGTTTTTCGAATACGCAGTATTTT
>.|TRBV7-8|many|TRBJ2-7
CASTNPDTLRGEQYF
TGTGCCAGCACCAATCCAGACACGTTAAGAGGCGAGCAGTACTTC
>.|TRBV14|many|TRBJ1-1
CASSRYGTEAFF
TGTGCCAGCAGCCGATACGGGACAGAAGCTTTCTTT
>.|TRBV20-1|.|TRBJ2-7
CSASDSRGTYEQYF
TGCAGTGCTTCCGACTCGAGGGGTACCTACGAGCAGTACTTC
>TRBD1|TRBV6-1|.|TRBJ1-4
CASGDRGEKLFF
TGTGCCAGCGGAGACAGGGGTGAAAAACTGTTTTTT
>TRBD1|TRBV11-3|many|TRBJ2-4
CASSLEGGENIQYF
TGTGCCAGCAGCTTAGAAGGGGGCGAAAACATTCAGTACTTC
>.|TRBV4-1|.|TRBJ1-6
CASSQAGFIGSPLHF
TGCGCCAGCAGCCAAGCAGGGTTTATAGGGTCACCCCTCCACTTT
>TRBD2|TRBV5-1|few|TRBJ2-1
CASSLVSGEPYNEQFF
TGCGCCAGCAGCTTGGTTAGCGGGGAACCCTACAATGAGCAGTTCTTC
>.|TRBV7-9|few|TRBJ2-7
CASSLERGAIYEQYF
TGTGCCAGCAGCTTAGAACGGGGGGCCATCTACGAGCAGTACTTC
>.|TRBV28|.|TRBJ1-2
CANSLAGELRGYTF
TGTGCCAACAGTTTAGCAGGGGAATTGCGGGGCTACACCTTC
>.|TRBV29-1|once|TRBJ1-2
CSVVINYGYTF
TGCAGCGTTGTAATTAACTATGGCTACACCTTC
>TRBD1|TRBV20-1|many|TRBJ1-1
CSARAGTGRTEAFF
TGCAGTGCTAGAGCCGGGACAGGGCGTACTGAAGCTTTCTTT
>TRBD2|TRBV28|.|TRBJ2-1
CASSPRGGGENEQFF
TGTGCCAGCAGCCCGCGGGGGGGAGGTGAAAATGAGCAGTTCTTC
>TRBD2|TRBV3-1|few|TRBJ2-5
CASSRTRQETQYF
TGTGCCAGCAGCCGGACTAGACAAGAGACCCAGTACTTC
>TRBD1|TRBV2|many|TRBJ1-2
CASNGVPGQGLANYGYTF
TGTGCCAGCAACGGGGTTCCGGGACAGGGGTTAGCTAACTATGGCTACACCTTC
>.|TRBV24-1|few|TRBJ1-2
CATSDFGSYTF
TGTGCCACCAGTGATTTCGGGAGCTACACCTTC
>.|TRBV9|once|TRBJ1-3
CASSVDPAGGNTIYF
TGTGCCAGCAGCGTAGACCCGGCGGGAGGAAACACCATATATTTT
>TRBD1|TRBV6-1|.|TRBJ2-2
CAGRDSLNTGELFF
TGTGCCGGCCGGGACAGCTTGAACACCGGGGAGCTGTTTTTT
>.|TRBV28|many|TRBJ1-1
CASSYSLRSTEAFF
TGTGCCAGCAGCTACAGCCTCAGGTCCACTGAAGCTTTCTTT
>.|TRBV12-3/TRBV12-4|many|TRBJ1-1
CASSNYEAFF
TGTGCCAGCAGTAACTATGAAGCTTTCTTT
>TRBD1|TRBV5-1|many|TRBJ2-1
CASSGTGDEQFF
TGCGCCAGCAGCGGAACAGGGGATGAGCAGTTCTTC
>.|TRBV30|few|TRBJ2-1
CAWSGQRANEQFF
TGTGCCTGGAGTGGACAGAGGGCTAATGAGCAGTTCTTC
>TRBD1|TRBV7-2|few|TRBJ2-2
CASSRRAGTGYTGELFF
TGTGCCAGCAGCCGCCGGGCCGGGACAGGGTACACCGGGGAGCTGTTTTTT
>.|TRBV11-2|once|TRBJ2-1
CASSQGEGRDNEQFF
TGTGCCAGCAGCCAAGGCGAGGGGCGCGACAATGAGCAGTTCTTC
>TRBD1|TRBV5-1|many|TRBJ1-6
CASSPSTGDYNSPLHF
TGCGCCAGCAGCCCTTCGACAGGGGACTATAATTCACCCCTCCACTTT
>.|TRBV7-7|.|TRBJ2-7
CASSLDLAFGEQYF
TGTGCTAGCAGCTTAGACTTAGCTTTCGGCGAGCAGTACTTC
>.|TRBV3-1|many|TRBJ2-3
CASSPRQVLMADTQYF
TGTGCCAGCAGCCCACGACAGGTCCTTATGGCAGATACGCAGTATTTT
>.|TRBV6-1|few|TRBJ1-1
CATQEGTEAFF
TGTGCCACCCAAGAGGGCACTGAAGCTTTCTTT
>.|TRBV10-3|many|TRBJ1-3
CAISPTIEGNTIYF
TGTGCCATCAGTCCTACCATAGAAGGAAACACCATATATTTT
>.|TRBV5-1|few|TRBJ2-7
CASSPAWSYEQYF
TGTGCCAGCAGCCCGGCCTGGTCCTACGAGCAGTACTTC
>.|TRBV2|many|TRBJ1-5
CASSGTDGNQPQHF
TGTGCCAGCAGTGGGACGGATGGCAATCAGCCCCAGCATTTT
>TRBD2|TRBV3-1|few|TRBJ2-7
CASSQALAGGPEQYF
TGTGCCAGCAGCCAGGCATTAGCGGGGGGCCCCGAGCAGTACTTC
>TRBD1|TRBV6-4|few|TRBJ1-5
CASKGTGGNQPQHF
TGTGCCAGCAAGGGGACAGGGGGCAATCAGCCCCAGCATTTT
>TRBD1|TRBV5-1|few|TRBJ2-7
CASSLETGGSYEQYF
TGCGCCAGCAGCTTGGAAACAGGGGGCTCCTACGAGCAGTACTTC
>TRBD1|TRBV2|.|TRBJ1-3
CASSADRNLGNTIYF
TGTGCCAGCAGTGCGGACAGGAACCTCGGAAACACCATATATTTT
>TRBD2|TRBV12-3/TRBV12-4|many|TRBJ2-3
CASRTTSAGTDTQYF
TGTGCCAGCAGGACGACTAGCGCAGGCACAGATACGCAGTATTTT
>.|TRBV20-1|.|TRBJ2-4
CSAGGYVQYF
TGCAGTGCTGGGGGCTACGTTCAGTACTTC
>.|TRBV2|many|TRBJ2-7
CASSDLKTPGRRYEQYF
TGTGCCAGCAGTGATTTAAAGACCCCGGGACGGAGATACGAGCAGTACTTC
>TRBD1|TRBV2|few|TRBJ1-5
CASTKTGVQPQHF
TGTGCCAGCACCAAGACAGGGGTTCAGCCCCAGCATTTT
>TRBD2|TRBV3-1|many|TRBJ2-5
CASSQESGAIRETQYF
TGTGCCAGCAGCCAAGAGAGCGGGGCCATACGGGAGACCCAGTACTTC